This T cell receptor beta chain comes out of a study of T cells in Graves' hyperthyroidism and ophthalmopathy. The study's findings and limits: The model predicted ophthalmopathy a median approximately 6 months before onset.

This CDR3 region has 13 residues. Looked up from germline, CDR1 is MDHEN and CDR2 is SYDVKM. The V end lost 4 bases, the J end lost 11 bases, and 16 bases lay between the germline ends. A note on this clonotype: As yet, its antigen is unknown.

Researchers took RNA transcripts and amplified the TCR beta CDR3 regions from them. An initial round of RT-PCR targeting the TCR CDR3 relied on the HTBI primer set. MiXCR was run by TCRdb on the multiplex PCR reads, yielding one entry per CDR3 protein. The data show some 490,000 distinct CDR3 sequences, roughly 23% seen once. V is TRBV28 and J is TRBJ2-3; D may be TRBD2 (5 bases). Sequences were obtained from blood. This receptor was taken from a woman in her seventies with Graves' ophthalmopathy. CDR3 bases: TGTGCCAGCAGTTCGACGACTACGGCTGTGCAGTATTTT. This translates into CASSSTTTAVQYF.